Shown below are 9 T cell receptor beta chains from a single sample sequenced in a study of shared clonotypes between healthy human individuals. This table comes from immunoSEQ multiplex PCR, and its TCRdb copy is limited to in-frame clones, with some not included. The table includes just over 2,000,000 clones, 85% to 95% detected once. Selected positively for CCR7 and CD45RO-negative, naive CD8 cells excluded terminally differentiated effector memory CD45RA+ cells. Sequencing was done on a sample of naive CD8+ T cells sorted from blood. The receptors here all came from a man aged 18 to 35 in good health.

This clone was seen just once. This chain connects TRBV30 to TRBJ2-1, with 15 bases fitting TRBD2. After removal of 5 bases from V and 7 bases from J, the junction contained 6 bases not matched to a gene. Germline V lookup: CDR1 GTSNPN, CDR2 SVGIG (reference sequence). There are 15 residues in the CDR3. Here the CDR3 reads CAWAPGLAGGNEQFF. The CDR3 DNA is TGTGCCTGGGCCCCGGGACTAGCGGGAGGAAATGAGCAGTTCTTC.

The V call is TRBV11-2, the J call TRBJ1-1; no definite D call. V was clipped by 4 bases and J by 1 base, with 7 bases between them. The CDR3 is 13 residues long. The germline gives CDR1 SGHAT, CDR2 FQNNGV. The CDR3 sequence: CASSSDSNTEAFF. The CDR3 coding sequence is TGTGCCAGCAGCTCGGACTCGAACACTGAAGCTTTCTTT. The full variable domain, with the rest looked up from reference TRBV11-2 and TRBJ1-1, is EAGVAQSPRYKIIEKRQSVAFWCNPISGHATLYWYQQILGQGPKLLIQFQNNGVVDDSQLPKDRFSAERLKGVDSTLKIQPAKLEDSAVYLCASSSDSNTEAFFGQGTRLTVV.

The gene calls are TRBV7-9 and TRBJ2-5; 9 bases agree with TRBD1. The V gene's germline CDR1 is SEHNR and CDR2 FQNEAQ (reference sequence). V was pared by 5 bases and J by 5 bases, with 18 bases of the junction left unmatched. This CDR3 contains 18 residues. The CDR3 coding sequence is TGTGCCAGCAGCCACTCCCGGGACAGGGTCGGCGACCTGGAGACCCAGTACTTC. Translated: CASSHSRDRVGDLETQYF.

Of note for this clone: The same CDR3 can be traced to other DNA sequences in this sample. The genes are TRBV5-6 and TRBJ2-7; no reliable D call. The CDR3 runs to 14 residues. Trimming pared 1 base from V and 0 bases from J, leaving 8 bases between. The germline gives CDR1 SGHDT, CDR2 YYEEEE. The CDR3 here is CASSLLGNSYEQYF. In nucleotides, the CDR3 is TGTGCCAGCAGCTTGTTAGGGAACTCCTACGAGCAGTACTTC.

This chain links TRBV4-1 with TRBJ2-7, with D possibly matching TRBD1 (5 bases). CDR3 length: 15 amino acids. The germline V gene encodes CDR1 MGHRA and CDR2 YSYEKL. Trimming removed 0 bases from V and 4 bases from J, with 13 bases in between. CDR3 DNA sequence: TGCGCCAGCAGCCAAGATCGCCAGGGTCCATACGAGCAGTACTTC. This encodes CASSQDRQGPYEQYF.

The chain uses TRBV30 and TRBJ1-2; 9 positions match TRBD1. Trimming took 5 bases from V and 0 from J; bases not matched to a gene: 4. The germline V gene encodes CDR1 GTSNPN and CDR2 SVGIG (reference sequence). This CDR3 comprises 14 residues. The CDR3 spells CAWLRDRANYGYTF. The DNA of the CDR3 is TGTGCCTGGCTCAGGGACAGGGCTAACTATGGCTACACCTTC.

The chain joins TRBV7-8 to TRBJ2-2; TRBD2 aligns across 7 bases. This CDR3 contains 15 residues. Germline-derived CDR1 and CDR2 are SGHVS and FQNEAQ. The trim removed 5 bases at V and 0 bases at J, leaving 3 bases unmatched. As DNA, the CDR3 is TGTGCCAGCAGCGGAGCGGGGACGAACACCGGGGAGCTGTTTTTT. It encodes CASSGAGTNTGELFF.

The J gene is TRBJ2-7, the V gene TRBV10-3, with 9 bases aligning to TRBD2. With V trimmed by 4 bases and J by 4 bases, 11 bases remained unmatched. CDR1 is ENHRY and CDR2 is SYGVKD in the germline V gene. This CDR3 comprises 16 residues. CDR3 in DNA: TGTGCCATCAGTGGGAGCGGGGGGCTCGATAAATACGAGCAGTACTTC. Translated: CAISGSGGLDKYEQYF.

V and J are TRBV27 and TRBJ2-1, with D perhaps given as TRBD1 or TRBD2 (5 bases each). The V and J ends lost 5 bases and 4 bases respectively, with 12 bases between them. Germline values: CDR1 MNHEY, CDR2 SMNVEV (reference sequence). This CDR3 is 14 amino acids long. The CDR3 reads CASSTEWGYNEQFF. In nucleotides, the CDR3 is TGTGCCAGCAGTACCGAATGGGGGTACAATGAGCAGTTCTTC.